The present T cell receptor beta chain was sequenced within a study of blood T cells in healthy people across ages (dated by TCRdb to 2014 to 2015). Regarding the study in general: In model experiments, template switching captured about one uniquely barcoded TCR beta cDNA molecule for every two T cells. Age-related changes in TCR beta repertoire diversity were measured in the study by deep sequencing normalized with unique cDNA molecular identifiers. For two donors (one aged 18 to 29 and one aged 80 or older), the study analyzed two additional independent replicas of 1 million unique cDNA reads from the same blood draw. To avoid experimental bias, donors of different ages were distributed randomly across sequencing lanes. The donors were divided into four age groups: young (average around 15 years), middle-aged (around 41), aged (approximately 62) and long-lived (about 90).

The donors were 40 or so Caucasian individuals from Russia, aged 6 to 90 years, who were systemically healthy. Each donor gave 8 to 10 milliliters of peripheral blood, drawn into EDTA-treated Vacutainer tubes. Ficoll-Paque density-gradient centrifugation was used to isolate PBMCs, with at least 7 million obtained per sample. Total RNA was extracted from PBMCs with Trizol reagent, with at least 6 micrograms obtained per sample. The percentages of naive CD45RAhigh/CD27high T cells were determined by flow cytometry on a PBMC aliquot from every donor. The CDR3 measures 14 amino acids from cysteine to phenylalanine. CDR3 DNA is the only sequence kept; it has 42 bases, read in frame from the first base. CDR1 MNHEY and CDR2 SVGEGT were looked up in the germline V gene. Relative to germline, V is 7 bases shorter and J is 10 bases shorter, with 17 bases between their ends. Libraries were prepared through 5' RACE. Sequencing used an Illumina HiSeq 2500. A second PCR of roughly 7 to 11 cycles was performed with a sample-barcoded 5' primer and a J-beta primer mix. A template-switch 5' adaptor carrying 12 random nucleotides introduced a unique molecular identifier onto each TCR beta cDNA molecule. At least 2.5 million CDR3-containing paired-end reads were obtained from each sample. All of the RNA was converted into first-strand cDNA using the Mint cDNA synthesis kit, with a TRBC-specific oligonucleotide serving as the primer. All cDNA was treated with uracil-DNA glycosylase and then went through a first 18-cycle PCR with the universal primers M1SS and BC2_uni_R. In the source study's methods: Normalization of each sample was performed by random selection of 1 million high-quality reads, each carrying a distinct molecular identifier. Instead of being binned into consensus sequences, reads with shared molecular identifiers were discarded. MiTCR, set to a Q25 quality threshold and the strictest error-elimination algorithm, was used for CDR3 identification, clonotype clustering and error correction. A nonparametric unseen species model with Euler transformation was used to estimate a lower bound on total TCR beta diversity. TCRdb reran the public reads through fastp at Q25 and MiXCR, keeping productive beta chains. Each CDR3 protein gets just one entry, which takes the most common genes and DNA from the rows behind it. The V and J calls here are based on TCRdb, not the publication. Recorded for this sample are roughly 830,000 distinct CDR3 sequences; approximately 59% of them occurred a single time. The top ten clonotypes cover around a quarter of the sample.

Findings and caveats that apply to the study as a whole: A strong correlation was found between observed TCR beta diversity and the percentage of naive T cells measured by flow cytometry. Conclusive comparison of naive and antigen-experienced compartments was prevented by the profiling of bulk unsorted PBMCs. As age increased, observed TCR beta diversity per million T cells dropped in a roughly linear way, and a significant reduction was already evident by age about 40. Compared with the aged group, the long-lived group had more naive CD4+ T cells, fewer expanded clones and increased TCR diversity, suggesting age selection. The CMV infection status of donors was not known, potentially confounding age-related changes in expanded clonotypes. Estimates of total diversity based on one million sequenced T cells were regarded as lower bounds and as underestimates.

This clonotype was seen a few times. The clone's antigen remains unknown. One base away there is no much larger clone; base qualities are not given. Recombination joined TRBV6-2 or TRBV6-3 with TRBJ1-6, with no confident D gene call. This TCR came from a man aged 25 to 40 in good health. Sequencing was done on a sample of blood. DNA sequence: TGTGCCAGCACCTCAACCTCCCCGGGCTCACCCCTCCACTTT. Translated, this is CASTSTSPGSPLHF.